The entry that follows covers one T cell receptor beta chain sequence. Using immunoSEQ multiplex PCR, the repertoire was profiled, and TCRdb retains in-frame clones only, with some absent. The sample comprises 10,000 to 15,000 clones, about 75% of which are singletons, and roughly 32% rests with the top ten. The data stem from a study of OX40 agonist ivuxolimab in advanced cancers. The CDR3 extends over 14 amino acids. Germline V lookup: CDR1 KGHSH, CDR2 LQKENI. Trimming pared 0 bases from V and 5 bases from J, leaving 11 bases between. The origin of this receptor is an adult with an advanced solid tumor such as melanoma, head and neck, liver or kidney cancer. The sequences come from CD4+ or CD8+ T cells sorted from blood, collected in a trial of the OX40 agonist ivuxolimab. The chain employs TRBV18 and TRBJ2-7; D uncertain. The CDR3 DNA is TGTGCCAGCTCACCACCTCCACAGATCCACGAGCAGTACTTC. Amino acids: CASSPPPQIHEQYF.